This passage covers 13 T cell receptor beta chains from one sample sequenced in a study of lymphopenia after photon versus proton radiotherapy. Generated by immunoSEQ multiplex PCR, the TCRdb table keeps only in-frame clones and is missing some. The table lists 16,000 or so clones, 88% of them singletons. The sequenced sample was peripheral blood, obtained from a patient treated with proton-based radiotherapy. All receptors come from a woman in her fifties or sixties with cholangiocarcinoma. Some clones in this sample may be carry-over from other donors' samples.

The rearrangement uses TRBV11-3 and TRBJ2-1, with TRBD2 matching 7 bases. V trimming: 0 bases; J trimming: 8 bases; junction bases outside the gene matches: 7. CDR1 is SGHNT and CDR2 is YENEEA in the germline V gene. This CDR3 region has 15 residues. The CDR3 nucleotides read TGTGCCAGCAGCTTAGATTCGGCGGGAGTTTATGAGCAGTTCTTC. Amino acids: CASSLDSAGVYEQFF.

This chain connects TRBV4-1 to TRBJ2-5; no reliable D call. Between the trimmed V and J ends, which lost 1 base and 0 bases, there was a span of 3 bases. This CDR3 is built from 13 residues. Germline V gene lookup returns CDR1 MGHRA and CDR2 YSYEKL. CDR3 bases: TGCGCCAGCAGCCAAGGGAACCAAGAGACCCAGTACTTC. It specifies CASSQGNQETQYF.

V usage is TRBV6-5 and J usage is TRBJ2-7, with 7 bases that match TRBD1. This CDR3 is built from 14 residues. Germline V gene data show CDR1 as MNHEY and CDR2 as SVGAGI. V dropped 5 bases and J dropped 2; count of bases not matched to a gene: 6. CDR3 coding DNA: TGTGCCAGCAGTCTTTACAGGGGAGCCTACGAGCAGTACTTC. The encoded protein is CASSLYRGAYEQYF.

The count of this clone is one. CDR3 in amino acids: CASRWGMAPSYNEQFF. DNA of the CDR3: TGCGCCAGCAGATGGGGAATGGCGCCCTCCTACAATGAGCAGTTCTTC. The V and J genes are TRBV4-1 and TRBJ2-1, with D unresolved. CDR1 is MGHRA, CDR2 YSYEKL, per germline. The CDR3 runs to 16 residues. The V end was cut by 6 bases, the J end by 0 bases, with 15 bases between.

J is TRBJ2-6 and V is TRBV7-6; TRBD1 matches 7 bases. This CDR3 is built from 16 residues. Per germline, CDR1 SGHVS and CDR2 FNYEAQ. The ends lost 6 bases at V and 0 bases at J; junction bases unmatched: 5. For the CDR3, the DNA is TGTGCCAGCAGTCTTTCAGGGGGCTCTGGGGCCAACGTCCTGACTTTC. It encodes CASSLSGGSGANVLTF.

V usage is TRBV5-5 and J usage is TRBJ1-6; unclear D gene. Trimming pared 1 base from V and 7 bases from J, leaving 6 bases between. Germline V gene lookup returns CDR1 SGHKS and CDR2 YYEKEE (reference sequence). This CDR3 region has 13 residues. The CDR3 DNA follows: TGTGCCAGCAGCTTGAGTTTGAATTCACCCCTCCACTTT. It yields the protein CASSLSLNSPLHF.

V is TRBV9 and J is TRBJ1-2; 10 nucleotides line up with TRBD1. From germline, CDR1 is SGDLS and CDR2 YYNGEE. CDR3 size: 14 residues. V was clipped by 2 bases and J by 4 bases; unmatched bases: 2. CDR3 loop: CASSVGQGSYGYTF. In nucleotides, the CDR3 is TGTGCCAGCAGCGTGGGACAGGGGAGCTATGGCTACACCTTC. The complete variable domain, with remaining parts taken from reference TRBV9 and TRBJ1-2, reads DSGVTQTPKHLITATGQRVTLRCSPRSGDLSVYWYQQSLDQGLQFLIQYYNGEERAKGNILERFSAQQFPDLHSELNLSSLELGDSALYFCASSVGQGSYGYTFGSGTRLTVV.

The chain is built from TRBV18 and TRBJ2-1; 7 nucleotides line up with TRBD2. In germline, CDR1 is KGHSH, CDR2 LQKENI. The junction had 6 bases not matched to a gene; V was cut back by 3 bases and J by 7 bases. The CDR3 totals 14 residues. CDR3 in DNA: TGTGCCAGCTCACCTGGGGGAGGGGAAAATGAGCAGTTCTTC. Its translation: CASSPGGGENEQFF.

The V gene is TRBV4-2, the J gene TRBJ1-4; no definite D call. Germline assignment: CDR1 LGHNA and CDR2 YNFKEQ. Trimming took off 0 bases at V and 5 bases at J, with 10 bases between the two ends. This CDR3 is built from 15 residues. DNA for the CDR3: TGTGCCAGCAGCCAAGACGGGATGGTAAATGAAAAACTGTTTTTT. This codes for CASSQDGMVNEKLFF.

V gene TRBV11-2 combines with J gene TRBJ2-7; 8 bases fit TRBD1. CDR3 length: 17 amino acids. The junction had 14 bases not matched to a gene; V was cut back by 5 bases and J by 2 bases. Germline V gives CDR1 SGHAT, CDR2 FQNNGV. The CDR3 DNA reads TGTGCCAGCAGCCGCGGACAGGGAGGACAAGGGACCTACGAGCAGTACTTC. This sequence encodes CASSRGQGGQGTYEQYF.

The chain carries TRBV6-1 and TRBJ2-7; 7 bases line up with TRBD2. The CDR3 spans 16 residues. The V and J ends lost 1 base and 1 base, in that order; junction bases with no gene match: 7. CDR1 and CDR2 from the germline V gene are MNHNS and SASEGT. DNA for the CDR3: TGTGCCAGCAGTGAAGAGGCGGGGGTTGTATCCTACGAGCAGTACTTC. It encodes CASSEEAGVVSYEQYF.

The CDR3 here is CASSLNWDGYTF. DNA of the CDR3: TGTGCCAGCAGCTTAAACTGGGATGGCTACACCTTC. V is TRBV5-8 and J is TRBJ1-2, with D unresolved. V was shortened by 2 bases and J by 6 bases, with 8 bases between the two germline ends. This CDR3 spans 12 amino acids. Germline V CDR1 and CDR2: SGHTS, YDEGEE.

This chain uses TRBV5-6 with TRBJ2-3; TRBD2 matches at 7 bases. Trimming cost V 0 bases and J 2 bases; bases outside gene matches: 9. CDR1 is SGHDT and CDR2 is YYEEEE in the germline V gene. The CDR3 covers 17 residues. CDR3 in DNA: TGTGCCAGCAGCTTGGTAGGTCTAGCGGACGACACAGATACGCAGTATTTT. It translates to CASSLVGLADDTDTQYF.